This entry concerns a single T cell receptor (beta chain). The CDR3 is made up of 12 amino acids. Germline CDR1 MNHEY, CDR2 SMNVEV (reference sequence). V was trimmed by 4 bases and J by 6 bases, leaving 7 bases between them. The sample comes from a study of CD8 T cells in Susac syndrome. The multiple sclerosis control group consisted of treatment-naive patients whose relapsing-remitting disease, which was either stable or active, fulfilled revised McDonald criteria. Reverse transcription of about 0.45 to 1 ug RNA was carried out with random hexamers. TCRdb reprocessed the immunoSEQ multiplex PCR reads via MiXCR and lists one record per CDR3 protein. Seen here are approximately 300,000 distinct CDR3 sequences, roughly 85% observed once, and the top ten hold approximately 0.2%.

The sequence was collected from a human donor with multiple sclerosis. V gene TRBV27 combines with J gene TRBJ2-1; no reliable D call. Sequencing was done on a sample of CD8+ T cells from PBMCs. CDR3 amino acids: CASSSAGNEQFF. CDR3 nucleotide sequence: TGTGCCAGCAGTTCGGCAGGCAATGAGCAGTTCTTC.